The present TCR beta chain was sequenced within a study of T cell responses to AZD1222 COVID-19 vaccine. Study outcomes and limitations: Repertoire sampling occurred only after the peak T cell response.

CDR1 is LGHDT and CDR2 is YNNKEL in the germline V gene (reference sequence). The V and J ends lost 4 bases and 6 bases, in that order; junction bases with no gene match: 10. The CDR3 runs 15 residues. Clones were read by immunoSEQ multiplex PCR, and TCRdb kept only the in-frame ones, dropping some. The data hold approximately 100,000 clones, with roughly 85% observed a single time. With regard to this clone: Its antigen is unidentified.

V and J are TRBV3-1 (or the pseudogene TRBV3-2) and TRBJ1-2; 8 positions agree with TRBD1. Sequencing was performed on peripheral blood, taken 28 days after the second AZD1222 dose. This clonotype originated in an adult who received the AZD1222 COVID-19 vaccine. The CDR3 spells CASSPIGQGGNGYTF. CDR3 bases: TGTGCCAGCAGCCCGATAGGACAGGGAGGGAATGGCTACACCTTC.